This T cell receptor (beta chain) was retrieved from a study of blood T cell repertoires in COVID-19. Study-wide background: Researchers got acute and convalescent COVID-19 samples from the United States, Italy and Spain. From T cells, B-cell-depleted T cells, or PBMCs came the material, which was cDNA or gDNA.

Per the original methods: Estimation of nucleated cell counts relied on the amplification of reference gene primers. Here immunoSEQ multiplex PCR was the method, and the copy in TCRdb shows in-frame clones only, minus some. The V and J calls and the clone size are those of that table, but D and trimming were determined from the DNA. The sample gives just over 45,000 clones, around 87% of which show up once; 4.7% is in the top ten. The CDR3 has 14 amino acids. CDR1 is SGHVS, CDR2 FQNEAQ, per germline. Losses at the gene ends were 4 bases for V and 6 bases for J; bases not matched to a gene: 6. The rearrangement uses TRBV7-8 and TRBJ1-1; 9 bases are a match to TRBD1. The receptor was derived from a human donor in a cohort sampled during active COVID-19. What was sequenced was peripheral blood. The DNA for the CDR3 is TGTGCCAGCAGCTCCAGGACAGGGGAAGCTGAAGCTTTCTTT. Its protein is CASSSRTGEAEAFF.